These T cell receptor beta chains were read from a single sample in a study of blood T cell repertoires in COVID-19. Assay: immunoSEQ multiplex PCR; the TCRdb copy retains only in-frame clones and omits some. The sample records fewer than 250,000 clones, more than 75% being singletons. Sequenced input: PBMCs or T cells enriched from blood (not recorded which). These receptors were obtained from a woman in her forties or fifties with acute COVID-19. CDR3s include the opening cysteine and the closing phenylalanine or tryptophan. The order of the fields is J gene, V gene, clone size, D gene, CDR3 length, CDR3 protein, CDR3 DNA. The D gene is left open where the match is weak. Not every row has a clone size; where given, it reads once, few, many or a size class.

j_call: TRBJ1-4
v_call: TRBV20-1
clone_size: once
d_call: TRBD1
cdr3_length: 13
cdr3_aa: CSASRGLDEKLFF
cdr3_nt: TGCAGTGCTAGTAGGGGGCTTGATGAAAAACTGTTTTTT

j_call: TRBJ1-2
v_call: TRBV6-5
clone_size: few
d_call: TRBD1
cdr3_length: 11
cdr3_aa: CATDRVLGYTF
cdr3_nt: TGTGCCACCGACAGGGTTTTGGGCTACACCTTC

j_call: TRBJ1-5
v_call: TRBV6-5
clone_size: -
d_call: -
cdr3_length: 15
cdr3_aa: CASLFWGEGRQPQHF
cdr3_nt: TGTGCCAGCCTATTCTGGGGCGAGGGGAGGCAGCCCCAGCATTTT

j_call: TRBJ1-3
v_call: TRBV6-5
clone_size: -
d_call: TRBD1
cdr3_length: 14
cdr3_aa: CASYTVTGANTIYF
cdr3_nt: TGTGCCAGCTATACGGTGACAGGGGCGAACACCATATATTTT

j_call: TRBJ1-6
v_call: TRBV7-2
clone_size: -
d_call: -
cdr3_length: 16
cdr3_aa: CASSSDGGVAFSPLHF
cdr3_nt: TGTGCCAGCAGCTCCGATGGGGGGGTTGCCTTTTCACCCCTCCACTTT

j_call: TRBJ1-1
v_call: TRBV6-5
clone_size: -
d_call: -
cdr3_length: 14
cdr3_aa: CASSYRGTYTEAFF
cdr3_nt: TGTGCCAGCAGTTACCGGGGAACATACACTGAAGCTTTCTTT

j_call: TRBJ1-2
v_call: TRBV28
clone_size: -
d_call: -
cdr3_length: 13
cdr3_aa: CASSSQGRYGYTF
cdr3_nt: TGTGCCAGCAGCTCACAGGGCCGCTATGGCTACACCTTC

j_call: TRBJ1-1
v_call: TRBV5-4
clone_size: -
d_call: -
cdr3_length: 14
cdr3_aa: CASSLSGADTEAFF
cdr3_nt: TGTGCCAGCAGCTTGTCAGGGGCGGACACTGAAGCTTTCTTT

j_call: TRBJ1-6
v_call: TRBV4-1
clone_size: few
d_call: -
cdr3_length: 16
cdr3_aa: CASSQLGQVVGSPLHF
cdr3_nt: TGCGCCAGCAGCCAATTGGGGCAGGTCGTTGGTTCACCCCTCCACTTT

j_call: TRBJ2-5
v_call: TRBV19
clone_size: -
d_call: TRBD2
cdr3_length: 14
cdr3_aa: CASSIRGGEETQYF
cdr3_nt: TGTGCCAGTAGTATAAGGGGAGGGGAAGAGACCCAGTACTTC

j_call: TRBJ1-1
v_call: TRBV7-9
clone_size: -
d_call: TRBD1
cdr3_length: 12
cdr3_aa: CAEIGQGTEAFF
cdr3_nt: TGTGCCGAAATCGGACAGGGAACTGAAGCTTTCTTT

j_call: TRBJ2-3
v_call: TRBV28
clone_size: -
d_call: -
cdr3_length: 16
cdr3_aa: CASSSADLSRTDTQYF
cdr3_nt: TGTGCCAGCAGTTCAGCTGATTTGAGCAGGACAGATACGCAGTATTTT

j_call: TRBJ2-2
v_call: TRBV19
clone_size: -
d_call: TRBD2
cdr3_length: 17
cdr3_aa: CASTPFISGVNTGELFF
cdr3_nt: TGTGCCAGTACGCCGTTCATTAGCGGGGTGAACACCGGGGAGCTGTTTTTT

j_call: TRBJ1-2
v_call: TRBV11-2
clone_size: few
d_call: TRBD1
cdr3_length: 13
cdr3_aa: CASSPTGGWGYTF
cdr3_nt: TGTGCCAGCAGCCCCACAGGGGGCTGGGGCTACACCTTC

j_call: TRBJ1-1
v_call: TRBV5-1
clone_size: -
d_call: -
cdr3_length: 15
cdr3_aa: CASSFTGGTNTEAFF
cdr3_nt: TGCGCCAGCAGCTTTACGGGGGGGACGAACACTGAAGCTTTCTTT

j_call: TRBJ1-5
v_call: TRBV30
clone_size: -
d_call: -
cdr3_length: 14
cdr3_aa: CAWATGYSNQPQHF
cdr3_nt: TGTGCCTGGGCCACAGGTTATAGCAATCAGCCCCAGCATTTT

j_call: TRBJ1-6
v_call: TRBV5-4
clone_size: -
d_call: TRBD1
cdr3_length: 16
cdr3_aa: CASTLQGNLEGSPLHF
cdr3_nt: TGTGCCAGCACCTTACAGGGGAATTTGGAGGGGTCACCCCTCCACTTT

j_call: TRBJ1-6
v_call: TRBV5-4
clone_size: -
d_call: -
cdr3_length: 14
cdr3_aa: CASNRDPDYSPLHF
cdr3_nt: TGTGCCAGCAACCGGGATCCCGATTACTCACCCCTCCACTTT

j_call: TRBJ1-2
v_call: TRBV3-1/TRBV3-2
clone_size: -
d_call: TRBD1
cdr3_length: 15
cdr3_aa: CASSQEGTGRYGYTF
cdr3_nt: TGTGCCAGCAGCCAAGAAGGGACAGGGAGGTATGGCTACACCTTC

j_call: TRBJ1-2
v_call: TRBV4-1
clone_size: -
d_call: -
cdr3_length: 15
cdr3_aa: CASSQDSRGDYGYTF
cdr3_nt: TGCGCCAGCAGCCAAGATAGTCGGGGTGACTATGGCTACACCTTC

j_call: TRBJ1-4
v_call: TRBV7-9
clone_size: -
d_call: -
cdr3_length: 14
cdr3_aa: CASSLSTASGKLFF
cdr3_nt: TGTGCCAGCAGCTTATCGACCGCTTCCGGGAAACTGTTTTTT

j_call: TRBJ1-1
v_call: TRBV5-1
clone_size: few
d_call: -
cdr3_length: 14
cdr3_aa: CASSRGSANTEAFF
cdr3_nt: TGCGCCAGCAGCAGGGGCTCAGCGAACACTGAAGCTTTCTTT

j_call: TRBJ1-1
v_call: TRBV10-3
clone_size: -
d_call: -
cdr3_length: 15
cdr3_aa: CAISERDSMNTEAFF
cdr3_nt: TGTGCCATCAGTGAACGTGACAGCATGAACACTGAAGCTTTCTTT

j_call: TRBJ1-2
v_call: TRBV10-3
clone_size: -
d_call: TRBD1
cdr3_length: 17
cdr3_aa: CAISESTGQGAKYGYTF
cdr3_nt: TGTGCCATCAGTGAGTCGACGGGCCAGGGGGCGAAGTATGGCTACACCTTC

j_call: TRBJ2-1
v_call: TRBV7-2
clone_size: -
d_call: TRBD2
cdr3_length: 19
cdr3_aa: CASSLFSPASGGAFNEQFF
cdr3_nt: TGTGCCAGCAGCTTATTTAGCCCCGCTAGCGGGGGGGCATTCAATGAGCAGTTCTTC

j_call: TRBJ1-3
v_call: TRBV5-5
clone_size: few
d_call: -
cdr3_length: 13
cdr3_aa: CASSLLSGNTIYF
cdr3_nt: TGTGCCAGCAGCTTGTTGAGCGGAAACACCATATATTTT

j_call: TRBJ1-5
v_call: TRBV5-1
clone_size: -
d_call: TRBD1
cdr3_length: 15
cdr3_aa: CASSLGGTENQPQHF
cdr3_nt: TGCGCCAGCAGCTTGGGGGGGACAGAGAATCAGCCCCAGCATTTT

j_call: TRBJ1-3
v_call: TRBV19
clone_size: -
d_call: -
cdr3_length: 12
cdr3_aa: CASSDRKNTIYF
cdr3_nt: TGTGCCAGTAGCGACAGGAAGAACACCATATATTTT

j_call: TRBJ1-1
v_call: TRBV28
clone_size: -
d_call: TRBD1
cdr3_length: 13
cdr3_aa: CASSLTGVTEAFF
cdr3_nt: TGTGCCAGCAGTTTGACAGGGGTCACTGAAGCTTTCTTT

j_call: TRBJ2-3
v_call: TRBV2
clone_size: once
d_call: TRBD2
cdr3_length: 15
cdr3_aa: CASTGSGGLRDTQYF
cdr3_nt: TGTGCCAGCACGGGTAGCGGGGGGCTCCGGGATACGCAGTATTTT

j_call: TRBJ1-5
v_call: TRBV19
clone_size: -
d_call: -
cdr3_length: 14
cdr3_aa: CASNLGSSNQPQHF
cdr3_nt: TGTGCCAGTAACCTCGGGTCTTCCAATCAGCCCCAGCATTTT

j_call: TRBJ1-1
v_call: TRBV18
clone_size: -
d_call: TRBD1
cdr3_length: 16
cdr3_aa: CASSPPIGQVSPEAFF
cdr3_nt: TGTGCCAGCTCACCACCGATCGGACAGGTTAGCCCTGAAGCTTTCTTT

j_call: TRBJ2-3
v_call: TRBV11-1
clone_size: -
d_call: TRBD1
cdr3_length: 16
cdr3_aa: CASSLSGTGAPDTQYF
cdr3_nt: TGTGCCAGCAGCTTAAGTGGGACAGGGGCCCCGGATACGCAGTATTTT

j_call: TRBJ2-2
v_call: TRBV6-5
clone_size: -
d_call: TRBD1
cdr3_length: 16
cdr3_aa: CASSSRDRGNTGELFF
cdr3_nt: TGTGCCAGCAGTTCAAGGGACAGGGGAAACACCGGGGAGCTGTTTTTT

j_call: TRBJ2-3
v_call: TRBV28
clone_size: -
d_call: -
cdr3_length: 18
cdr3_aa: CASSTAPYRSRREDTQYF
cdr3_nt: TGTGCCAGCAGCACCGCTCCTTACAGGAGCCGCCGTGAGGATACGCAGTATTTT

j_call: TRBJ1-2
v_call: TRBV27
clone_size: -
d_call: -
cdr3_length: 13
cdr3_aa: CASSLSGLRGYTF
cdr3_nt: TGTGCCAGCAGTTTATCGGGGCTTCGGGGCTACACCTTC

j_call: TRBJ2-2
v_call: TRBV14
clone_size: -
d_call: -
cdr3_length: 15
cdr3_aa: CASSQDIGGDGELFF
cdr3_nt: TGTGCCAGCAGCCAAGATATCGGAGGGGACGGGGAGCTGTTTTTT

j_call: TRBJ1-3
v_call: TRBV12-3/TRBV12-4
clone_size: -
d_call: -
cdr3_length: 13
cdr3_aa: CASTPSPPNTIYF
cdr3_nt: TGTGCCAGCACCCCGTCTCCCCCAAACACCATATATTTT

j_call: TRBJ1-6
v_call: TRBV30
clone_size: -
d_call: -
cdr3_length: 15
cdr3_aa: CAWSFRVSYNSPLHF
cdr3_nt: TGTGCCTGGAGTTTCAGGGTCTCCTATAATTCACCCCTCCACTTT

j_call: TRBJ1-5
v_call: TRBV5-5
clone_size: -
d_call: -
cdr3_length: 14
cdr3_aa: CASSLGRSNQPQHF
cdr3_nt: TGTGCCAGCAGCTTGGGGAGAAGCAATCAGCCCCAGCATTTT

j_call: TRBJ2-4
v_call: TRBV30
clone_size: once
d_call: TRBD2
cdr3_length: 11
cdr3_aa: CAPFYPGLEHF
cdr3_nt: TGTGCCCCTTTCTATCCGGGACTAGAACACTTC

j_call: TRBJ1-2
v_call: TRBV19
clone_size: -
d_call: TRBD1
cdr3_length: 15
cdr3_aa: CASSKNRDSNYGYTF
cdr3_nt: TGTGCCAGTAGTAAAAACCGGGACAGTAACTATGGCTACACCTTC

j_call: TRBJ1-1
v_call: TRBV4-1
clone_size: -
d_call: -
cdr3_length: 16
cdr3_aa: CASSQDPTGGGTEAFF
cdr3_nt: TGCGCCAGCAGCCAAGATCCGACGGGGGGCGGAACTGAAGCTTTCTTT

j_call: TRBJ2-3
v_call: TRBV5-5
clone_size: -
d_call: -
cdr3_length: 13
cdr3_aa: CASSLRRADTQYF
cdr3_nt: TGTGCCAGCAGCTTGCGCCGGGCAGATACGCAGTATTTT

j_call: TRBJ1-5
v_call: TRBV24-1
clone_size: -
d_call: TRBD1
cdr3_length: 18
cdr3_aa: CATSDSSQDGTGNQPQHF
cdr3_nt: TGTGCCACCAGTGATTCTTCTCAAGATGGGACAGGGAATCAGCCCCAGCATTTT

j_call: TRBJ1-2
v_call: TRBV5-5
clone_size: few
d_call: -
cdr3_length: 15
cdr3_aa: CASSWYRDTFYGYTF
cdr3_nt: TGTGCCAGCAGCTGGTACAGGGACACTTTCTATGGCTACACCTTC

j_call: TRBJ1-1
v_call: TRBV11-2
clone_size: many
d_call: TRBD1
cdr3_length: 17
cdr3_aa: CASSMDRAGVPNTEAFF
cdr3_nt: TGTGCCAGCAGCATGGACAGGGCGGGGGTACCGAACACTGAAGCTTTCTTT

j_call: TRBJ1-2
v_call: TRBV10-1
clone_size: -
d_call: -
cdr3_length: 10
cdr3_aa: CTRVGYGYTF
cdr3_nt: TGCACCAGGGTCGGCTATGGCTACACCTTC

j_call: TRBJ1-1
v_call: TRBV6-1
clone_size: -
d_call: TRBD1
cdr3_length: 13
cdr3_aa: CASSERGQLETFF
cdr3_nt: TGTGCCAGCAGTGAAAGGGGACAGTTGGAGACTTTCTTT

j_call: TRBJ2-3
v_call: TRBV19
clone_size: -
d_call: -
cdr3_length: 14
cdr3_aa: CASSNLANSDTQYF
cdr3_nt: TGTGCCAGTAGTAATTTGGCAAATTCAGATACGCAGTATTTT

j_call: TRBJ2-2
v_call: TRBV7-6
clone_size: -
d_call: TRBD2
cdr3_length: 15
cdr3_aa: CASSLVAGGPEELFF
cdr3_nt: TGTGCCAGCAGCTTAGTAGCGGGGGGGCCGGAGGAGCTGTTTTTT

j_call: TRBJ1-2
v_call: TRBV5-4
clone_size: -
d_call: TRBD1
cdr3_length: 12
cdr3_aa: CASKGGDYGYTF
cdr3_nt: TGTGCCAGCAAAGGGGGCGACTATGGCTACACCTTC

j_call: TRBJ1-1
v_call: TRBV7-2
clone_size: -
d_call: -
cdr3_length: 14
cdr3_aa: CASSTRQMNTEAFF
cdr3_nt: TGTGCCAGCAGCACCCGACAGATGAACACTGAAGCTTTCTTT

j_call: TRBJ1-2
v_call: TRBV29-1
clone_size: few
d_call: -
cdr3_length: 12
cdr3_aa: CSVVGGEGGYTF
cdr3_nt: TGCAGCGTTGTAGGCGGGGAGGGCGGCTACACCTTC